This T cell receptor beta chain was captured by sequencing in a study of tumor-infiltrating lymphocytes in primary liver carcinoma. As for the study in general: Participating patients were men and women between 30 and 69 years old.

Constant-region priming of approximately 500 ng total RNA yielded TCR beta cDNA. Investigators got TCR beta libraries out of three nested multiplex PCR rounds, done with slightly modified ARM-PCR. Researchers ran the first two PCR rounds for ten to eleven cycles each with TRBV1-TRBV30 forward primers and a C-beta reverse primer. Each CDR3 protein is one row after TCRdb ran MiXCR on the multiplex PCR reads. The sample consists of approximately 300,000 distinct CDR3 sequences, more than 55% of them appearing once. Germline loops: CDR1 SGHAT, CDR2 FQNNGV. CDR3 length: 16 residues. Germline DNA was also extracted, while the blood RNA originated from unsorted whole blood. Concerning this clonotype: The junction does not match germline at one end; this may be a read error.

The chain links TRBV11-2 to TRBJ2-2, with TRBD2 as a possible D gene (5 bases). The sequencing input was peripheral blood. This sequence was found in a man aged 35-49 years with primary liver carcinoma and hepatitis B virus infection. The chain's CDR3 is CPSSLVALTGTGELFF. CDR3 sequence (DNA): TGTCCCAGCAGCTTAGTGGCGCTAACGGGAACCGGGGAGCTGTTTTTT.